The 3 T cell receptor beta chains below come from one sample, sequenced in a study of PD-1 blockade in classical Hodgkin lymphoma. Sequencing used immunoSEQ multiplex PCR; TCRdb keeps in-frame clones, though not all of them. The data contain about 46,000 clones, 80% of them singletons. There was relapse after autologous stem cell transplantation in every patient, and there was variation in brentuximab vedotin exposure. Specimen: peripheral blood mononuclear cells (PBMCs), collected before the second cycle of nivolumab. Receptors originate from a human donor with classical Hodgkin lymphoma.

This chain links TRBV6-1 with TRBJ2-5; D is possibly TRBD1 (6 bases). The CDR3 runs to 14 residues. Germline CDR1 MNHNS, CDR2 SASEGT. The V end lost 7 bases, the J end lost 5 bases, and 17 bases lay between the germline ends. The CDR3 nucleotides are TGTGCCAGCATCCCTCCCGGGACATTCGAGACCCAGTACTTC. It translates to CASIPPGTFETQYF.

The sample holds one count of this clone. In nucleotides, the CDR3 is TGTGCCAGCAGCTCGGAGTCTTATGGCTACACCTTC. It codes for CASSSESYGYTF. The chain couples TRBV11-2 to TRBJ1-2; D not resolved. The CDR3 is 12 residues long. Trimming took 4 bases from V and 5 from J, leaving 8 bases between them. Per germline, CDR1 SGHAT and CDR2 FQNNGV.

This chain uses TRBV9 with TRBJ2-1, with TRBD2 identical over 14 bases. With 4 bases clipped from V and 9 bases from J, the junction kept 6 bases outside the gene matches. CDR3 length: 15 residues. From germline, CDR1 is SGDLS and CDR2 YYNGEE. The CDR3 here is CASSTRLAGGTEQFF. In DNA, the CDR3 is TGTGCCAGCAGCACCCGACTAGCGGGAGGGACTGAGCAGTTCTTC.